The 31 T cell receptor beta chains in this list originate from one sample, sequenced in a study of T cells after yellow fever vaccination (dated by TCRdb to the late 2010s). What this sample's treatment or condition label stands for: live attenuated yellow fever vaccine strain. Receptor libraries were prepared by 5' RACE. Sequencing was carried out with an Illumina HiSeq 2500. Through fastp at Q25 and MiXCR, TCRdb rebuilt clones from the public reads, retaining in-frame beta chains. Here each entry gathers all rows of one CDR3 protein and keeps the most common genes and DNA. This sample holds fewer than 650,000 distinct CDR3 sequences; just over 20% were observed only once. The top ten hold roughly a sixth of the sample. The sequences come from PBMCs, collected roughly 20 days after the first yellow fever vaccination. The receptor set was obtained from a man aged 18 to 29 who received the YFV17D yellow fever vaccine.

The chain is built from TRBV5-1 and TRBJ2-7, with D tentatively TRBD2 (5 bases). The CDR3 has 16 amino acids. Deletions cut 2 bases from V and 2 bases from J, with 17 bases between. Germline V lookup: CDR1 SGHRS, CDR2 YFSETQ. The CDR3 nucleotides read TGCGCCAGCAGCTTTAATTTAGCGAAGGCCCCCTACGAGCAGTACTTC. Protein product: CASSFNLAKAPYEQYF.

This clonotype turned up a few times. The V call is TRBV2, the J call TRBJ2-1, with 9 bases that match TRBD1. V dropped 8 bases and J dropped 5; count of bases not matched to a gene: 7. From germline, CDR1 is SNHLY and CDR2 FYNNEI. The CDR3 spans 14 residues. The CDR3, as DNA: TGTGCCAGCTCTGTCGGACAGGGGCACAATGAGCAGTTCTTC. This sequence encodes CASSVGQGHNEQFF.

V usage is TRBV6-1 and J usage is TRBJ1-2; no clear D. CDR1 and CDR2 from the germline V gene are MNHNS and SASEGT. V was shortened by 10 bases and J by 3 bases, with 12 bases between the two germline ends. There are 12 residues in the CDR3. DNA for the CDR3: TGTGCCAACCGGGGAATCGACTATGGCTACACCTTC. Translation: CANRGIDYGYTF.

J is TRBJ1-4 and V is TRBV6-6, with TRBD1 as a possible D gene (5 bases). The CDR3 sequence is 13 residues long. The V end lost 8 bases, the J end lost 8 bases, and 15 bases lay between the germline ends. The germline V gene has CDR1 MNHNY and CDR2 SVGAGI (reference sequence). For the CDR3, the DNA is TGTGCCAGCGTTGGGGGGGTGAACGAAAAACTGTTTTTT. Encoded protein: CASVGGVNEKLFF.

This clonotype turned up a few times. This rearrangement joins TRBV5-1 to TRBJ1-2; the D is unclear. V was pared by 5 bases and J by 8 bases, with 19 bases between. The CDR3 consists of 14 residues. The germline gives CDR1 SGHRS, CDR2 YFSETQ. In nucleotides, the CDR3 is TGCGCCAGCAGTTCGGATTGGGGTATGGGCGGCTACACCTTC. It translates to CASSSDWGMGGYTF. Full variable domain (rest looked up from reference TRBV5-1 and TRBJ1-2): KAGVTQTPRYLIKTRGQQVTLSCSPISGHRSVSWYQQTPGQGLQFLFEYFSETQRNKGNFPGRFSGRQFSNSRSEMNVSTLELGDSALYLCASSSDWGMGGYTFGSGTRLTVV.

The chain combines TRBV10-3 with TRBJ1-2, with D possibly being TRBD1 (6 bases). Per the germline V gene, CDR1 is ENHRY and CDR2 is SYGVKD. V lost 0 bases and J lost 3, with 14 bases in between. This CDR3 is built from 16 residues. CDR3: CAISESWQPGDYGYTF. CDR3 bases: TGTGCCATCAGTGAGTCGTGGCAGCCAGGGGACTATGGCTACACCTTC.

The V call is TRBV6-5, the J call TRBJ2-5; D might be TRBD2 (6 bases). Trimming left V 0 bases short and J 5 bases short, with 16 bases between. This CDR3 region has 16 residues. Germline CDR1 reads MNHEY; CDR2 reads SVGAGI. CDR3 in amino acids: CASSYSTRGFWETQYF. DNA for the CDR3: TGTGCCAGCAGTTACTCGACGCGGGGATTCTGGGAGACCCAGTACTTC.

This clonotype turned up a few times. V is TRBV7-9 and J is TRBJ2-3; possible D gene TRBD2, 6 bases. Deletions cut 5 bases from V and 4 bases from J, with 10 bases between. Germline V CDR1 and CDR2: SEHNR, FQNEAQ (reference sequence). The CDR3 is made up of 13 amino acids. The chain's CDR3 is CASSPRDPDTQYF. In nucleotides, the CDR3 is TGTGCCAGCAGCCCGCGGGACCCAGATACGCAGTATTTT.

The V and J genes are TRBV10-3 and TRBJ2-3; unclear D gene. The V gene's germline CDR1 is ENHRY and CDR2 SYGVKD. The V end was cut by 2 bases, the J end by 1 base, with 4 bases between. This CDR3 has 13 residues. CDR3 loop: CAISEPRTDTQYF. The DNA of the CDR3 is TGTGCCATCAGTGAGCCCCGCACAGATACGCAGTATTTT.

V usage is TRBV2 and J usage is TRBJ2-2; 9 nucleotides line up with TRBD2. The CDR3 covers 15 residues. V was clipped by 4 bases and J by 2 bases; unmatched bases: 2. The germline gives CDR1 SNHLY, CDR2 FYNNEI. CDR3 in DNA: TGTGCCAGCAGTGCCGGGACTAGCAACACCGGGGAGCTGTTTTTT. This encodes CASSAGTSNTGELFF. The full variable domain, in which reference TRBV2 and TRBJ2-2 provide the parts outside the CDR3, is EPEVTQTPSHQVTQMGQEVILRCVPISNHLYFYWYRQILGQKVEFLVSFYNNEISEKSEIFDDQFSVERPDGSNFTLKIRSTKLEDSAMYFCASSAGTSNTGELFFGEGSRLTVL.

This clonotype has just a few counts. The rearrangement uses TRBV20-1 and TRBJ1-6; D is ambiguous. There are 14 residues in the CDR3. CDR1 is DFQATT, CDR2 SNEGSKA, per germline (reference sequence). With 0 bases removed from V and 10 bases from J, the gap between germline ends came to 13 bases. The CDR3 DNA follows: TGCAGTGCTAGAGATTTCAGGCGGGAATCACCCCTCCACTTT. Its translation is CSARDFRRESPLHF.

The CDR3 coding sequence is TGTGCCAGCAGTCTCCGACTAGCGGGGGGACCGAACACCGGGGAGCTGTTTTTT. It is translated as CASSLRLAGGPNTGELFF. J is TRBJ2-2 and V is TRBV12-3 or TRBV12-4; 13 bases are a match to TRBD2. The CDR3 covers 18 residues. Trimming took 5 bases from V and 0 from J; bases not matched to a gene: 6.

In its sample, this clonotype was seen a few times. The chain has TRBV5-4 and TRBJ2-3; a possible D gene is TRBD1 (6 bases). CDR1 SGHNT and CDR2 YYREEE come from the germline V gene (reference sequence). This CDR3 contains 14 residues. V lost 3 bases, J lost 4 bases, and 12 bases lay in between. CDR3 in DNA: TGTGCCAGCAGCTCTCAGGGGTGGGCAGATACGCAGTATTTT. It codes for CASSSQGWADTQYF.

The V gene is TRBV10-1, the J gene TRBJ2-7; perhaps TRBD2 as D (6 bases). The ends were cut back, 2 bases at V and 6 bases at J, with 14 bases in the middle. Germline-derived CDR1 and CDR2 are WNHNN and SYGVQD (reference sequence). The CDR3 is 14 amino acids. CDR3 region: CASSESPGVSEQYF. In DNA, the CDR3 is TGCGCCAGCAGTGAGAGCCCGGGGGTGAGCGAGCAGTACTTC.

V and J are TRBV7-2 and TRBJ2-3; no clear D gene. CDR3 size: 14 residues. Looked up from germline, CDR1 is SGHTA and CDR2 is FQGNSA. Between the trimmed V and J ends, which lost 1 base and 5 bases, there was a span of 10 bases. Here the CDR3 DNA reads TGTGCCAGCAGCTTAGGCCGCCTTGGAGATACGCAGTATTTT. Translation: CASSLGRLGDTQYF.

V gene TRBV14 combines with J gene TRBJ2-7; no firm D call. Germline CDR1 is SGHDN and CDR2 is FVKESK. The V and J ends lost 4 bases and 2 bases respectively, with 9 bases between them. The CDR3 contains 13 residues. For the CDR3, the DNA is TGTGCCAGCAGCCGACGTTTTGCCTACGAGCAGTACTTC. This gives the protein CASSRRFAYEQYF.

This clonotype has more than one count but fewer than ten. This chain joins TRBV10-3 and TRBJ2-3, with TRBD1 matching 7 bases. Unmatched junction bases numbered 3, after V lost 6 bases and J lost 0 bases. This CDR3 spans 14 amino acids. Germline CDR1 reads ENHRY; CDR2 reads SYGVKD. CDR3 protein: CAIRGQPSTDTQYF. As DNA, the CDR3 is TGTGCCATCAGGGGACAGCCTAGCACAGATACGCAGTATTTT.

This clonotype was counted a few times. This chain joins TRBV11-2 and TRBJ1-1; D gene uncertain. CDR3 length: 15 residues. Per the germline V gene, CDR1 is SGHAT and CDR2 is FQNNGV. Trimming left V 2 bases short and J 2 bases short, with 12 bases between. CDR3 loop: CASSLSVSYNTEAFF. The CDR3 DNA reads TGTGCCAGCAGCTTAAGTGTCAGCTATAACACTGAAGCTTTCTTT.

The CDR3 DNA is TGTGCCAGCAGGAATGAAAAACTGTTTTTT. Its translation is CASRNEKLFF. The rearrangement joins TRBV2 to TRBJ1-4; D gene unclear. Looked up from germline, CDR1 is SNHLY and CDR2 is FYNNEI. V dropped 6 bases and J dropped 5 bases, with 1 base sitting between them. This CDR3 region has 10 residues.

This rearrangement joins TRBV28 to TRBJ2-3; a possible D gene is TRBD2 (6 bases). CDR1 is MDHEN and CDR2 is SYDVKM in the germline V gene. This CDR3 region has 15 residues. The germline V and J ends were trimmed by 2 bases and 4 bases, with 13 bases remaining between them. CDR3 nucleotides: TGTGCCAGCAGTTTAGCGGGGAGAAGGGCAGATACGCAGTATTTT. Translated, it gives CASSLAGRRADTQYF.

The gene calls are TRBV6-5 and TRBJ1-5, with 8 bases fitting TRBD1. The junction had 13 bases not matched to a gene; V was cut back by 2 bases and J by 4 bases. The CDR3 sequence is 18 residues long. CDR1 is MNHEY, CDR2 SVGAGI, per germline. CDR3 nucleotide sequence: TGTGCCAGCAGTTACGAAGACAGGGGAGGTCCCCAAAATCAGCCCCAGCATTTT. This sequence encodes CASSYEDRGGPQNQPQHF.

This clonotype was counted at least ten times. The chain links TRBV5-1 to TRBJ2-7, with D unresolved. The length of the CDR3 is 12 residues. Per the germline V gene, CDR1 is SGHRS and CDR2 is YFSETQ. With 4 bases removed from V and 6 bases from J, the gap between germline ends came to 11 bases. The CDR3 bases are TGCGCCAGCAGCACCACGGGCGGCGAGCAGTACTTC. This encodes CASSTTGGEQYF.

The chain couples TRBV7-9 to TRBJ2-3; 8 bases are a match to TRBD2. The germline V gene has CDR1 SEHNR and CDR2 FQNEAQ (reference sequence). The CDR3 has 16 residues. V gave up 1 base and J gave up 6 bases; unmatched junction bases: 9. The CDR3 DNA sequence: TGTGCCAGCAGCTTAGTGGCGGGGGGCCTCCCGGATACGCAGTATTTT. It encodes CASSLVAGGLPDTQYF.

J is TRBJ2-5 and V is TRBV25-1; D possibly matches TRBD1 or TRBD2 (5 bases each). This CDR3 has 13 amino acids. CDR1 and CDR2 from the germline V gene are MGHDK and SYGVNS. V lost 4 bases to trimming and J lost 5 bases, with 11 bases between them. Here the CDR3 reads CASSGQRGETQYF. The CDR3, as DNA: TGTGCCAGCAGTGGCCAGAGGGGCGAGACCCAGTACTTC.

This chain uses TRBV5-1 with TRBJ2-5, with D possibly being TRBD1 (5 bases). Per the germline V gene, CDR1 is SGHRS and CDR2 is YFSETQ. The CDR3 is 14 residues long. Trimming left V 5 bases short and J 5 bases short, with 16 bases between. CDR3 loop: CASRVGRVGETQYF. The CDR3 region has the DNA TGCGCCAGCAGAGTCGGCAGGGTTGGGGAGACCCAGTACTTC.

This clonotype was seen repeatedly, ten times or more. This sequence joins TRBV12-3 or TRBV12-4 and TRBJ2-1; 9 bases are shared with TRBD2. This CDR3 region has 14 residues. The junction had 3 bases not matched to a gene; V was cut back by 3 bases and J by 6 bases. CDR3 sequence (DNA): TGTGCCAGCAGTTTCGGTAGCGGGAGCAATGAGCAGTTCTTC. Amino acid sequence: CASSFGSGSNEQFF.

This clonotype was found a few times. The chain is built from TRBV5-1 and TRBJ2-3; D gene uncertain. The V gene lost 0 bases and the J gene lost 6 bases, with 14 bases spanning the gap. The CDR3 extends over 15 amino acids. Germline CDR1 is SGHRS and CDR2 is YFSETQ. This chain's CDR3 is CASSLVVLKSDTQYF. CDR3 in DNA: TGCGCCAGCAGCTTGGTTGTCCTTAAGTCGGATACGCAGTATTTT.

The genes are TRBV27 and TRBJ2-7; 10 bases align to TRBD1. The germline CDR1 and CDR2 sequences are MNHEY and SMNVEV (reference sequence). V trimming: 6 bases; J trimming: 2 bases; junction bases outside the gene matches: 4. This CDR3 comprises 14 residues. In DNA, the CDR3 is TGTGCCAGCAGCACGACAGGGGGCCCCTACGAGCAGTACGTC. Translating gives CASSTTGGPYEQYV.

The sample holds a few counts of this clonotype. The V and J genes are TRBV12-3 or TRBV12-4 and TRBJ1-2; 7 bases agree with TRBD1. The trim removed 4 bases at V and 6 bases at J, leaving 11 bases unmatched. This CDR3 is 15 amino acids long. Here the CDR3 reads CASSSNSGQVDGYTF. CDR3 coding DNA: TGTGCCAGCAGTTCCAACTCTGGACAGGTCGATGGCTACACCTTC.

In regard to this clonotype: This may come from a read error, since a much larger clone is one base off. This rearrangement joins TRBV7-8 to TRBJ2-5; 7 bases fit TRBD1. CDR3 length: 15 amino acids. Germline CDR1 reads SGHVS; CDR2 reads FQNEAQ. The CDR3, as DNA: TGTGCCAGCAGCTTTGACAGGGTAGGAGGCGAGAACCAGTACTTC. This gives the protein CASSFDRVGGENQYF. Full variable domain (outside the CDR3, taken from reference TRBV7-8 and TRBJ2-5): GAGVSQSPRYKVAKRGQDVALRCDPISGHVSLFWYQQALGQGPEFLTYFQNEAQLDKSGLPSDRFFAERPEGSVSTLKIQRTQQEDSAVYLCASSFDRVGGENQYFGPGTRLLVL.

This CDR3 reads CASSLEGLFAGELFF. CDR3 sequence (DNA): TGCGCCAGCAGCTTGGAGGGACTCTTTGCCGGGGAGCTGTTTTTT. The chain joins TRBV5-1 to TRBJ2-2; the D gene is possibly TRBD2 (6 bases). Trimming cost V 0 bases and J 6 bases, with 12 bases left between them. The CDR3 has 15 amino acids. Germline lookup yields CDR1 SGHRS and CDR2 YFSETQ.